Below are 3 T cell receptor beta chains sequenced from a single sample in a study of shared clonotypes between healthy human individuals. Data came from immunoSEQ multiplex PCR; TCRdb stores just in-frame clones and leaves some out. Of some 650,000 clones listed, 95% to 98% were seen once; the top ten hold less than 0.065%. Sequencing input: naive CD4+ T cells sorted from blood. Subset given: CD45RA+ positively selected. The receptors were gathered from a woman aged 25 to 39 in good health.

The genes are TRBV5-1 and TRBJ2-7; TRBD1 agrees at 7 bases. The CDR3 is 16 residues long. The germline CDR1 and CDR2 sequences are SGHRS and YFSETQ. J lost 3 bases, V lost 4 bases, and 13 bases had no gene match. DNA of the CDR3: TGCGCCAGCAGCCTCGGACAGGTGCCGGGAAGCTACGAGCAGTACTTC. This encodes CASSLGQVPGSYEQYF.

Points on this clone: Other DNA sequences in the same sample also yield this CDR3. J is TRBJ1-2 and V is TRBV2; 8 positions agree with TRBD1. The CDR3 has 11 residues. In germline, CDR1 is SNHLY, CDR2 FYNNEI. The trim removed 8 bases at V and 5 bases at J, leaving 1 base unmatched. CDR3 amino acids: CASGQGYGYTF. CDR3 DNA: TGTGCCAGCGGACAGGGTTATGGCTACACCTTC.

The genes are TRBV19 and TRBJ1-5; D possibly corresponds to TRBD1 (5 bases). This CDR3 has 14 residues. Deletions cut 7 bases from V and 6 bases from J, with 16 bases between. Germline-derived CDR1 and CDR2 are LNHDA and SQIVND (reference sequence). DNA of the CDR3: TGTGCCAGTACCCCAGGGCGGGGGATTCAGCCCCAGCATTTT. It is translated as CASTPGRGIQPQHF. Supplemented by reference TRBV19 and TRBJ1-5, the full variable domain reads DGGITQSPKYLFRKEGQNVTLSCEQNLNHDAMYWYRQDPGQGLRLIYYSQIVNDFQKGDIAEGYSVSREKKESFPLTVTSAQKNPTAFYLCASTPGRGIQPQHFGDGTRLSIL.